The following is a T cell receptor (beta chain) sequence with its context. The data were taken from a study of shared clonotypes between healthy human individuals. Deep level was the assay's run setting. The data were produced by immunoSEQ multiplex PCR, yet TCRdb's version contains in-frame clones alone and is incomplete. This table has 950,000 to 1,100,000 clones, approximately 72% appearing once. The germline V gene has CDR1 WNHNN and CDR2 SYGVQD (reference sequence). J gave up 3 bases and V 4 bases, and 17 bases lay outside the gene matches. The CDR3 covers 20 residues. The TCR originated in a man aged 18 to 30 in good health. This rearrangement joins TRBV10-1 to TRBJ2-2; 10 nucleotides match TRBD2. Sequenced input: memory CD4+ T cells sorted from blood. Sample subset: CD45RA-negative fraction. The CDR3 is CASSGSLFLAGVVDTGELFF. In nucleotides, the CDR3 is TGCGCCAGCAGTGGGTCCCTCTTCCTAGCGGGAGTGGTAGACACCGGGGAGCTGTTTTTT.